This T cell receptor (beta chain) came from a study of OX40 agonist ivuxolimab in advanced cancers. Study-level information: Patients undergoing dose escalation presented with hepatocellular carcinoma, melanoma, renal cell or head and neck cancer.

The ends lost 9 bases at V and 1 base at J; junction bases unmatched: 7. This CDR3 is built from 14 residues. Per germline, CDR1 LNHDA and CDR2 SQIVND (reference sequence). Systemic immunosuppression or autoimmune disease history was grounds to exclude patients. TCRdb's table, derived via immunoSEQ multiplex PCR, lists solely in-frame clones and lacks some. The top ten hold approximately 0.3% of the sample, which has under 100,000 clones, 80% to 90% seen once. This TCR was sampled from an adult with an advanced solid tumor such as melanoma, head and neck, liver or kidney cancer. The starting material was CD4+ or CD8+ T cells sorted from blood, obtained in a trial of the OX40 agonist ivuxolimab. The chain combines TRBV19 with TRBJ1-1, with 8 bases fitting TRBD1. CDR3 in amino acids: CASDFGQGNTEAFF. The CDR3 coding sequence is TGTGCCAGCGACTTCGGACAGGGGAACACTGAAGCTTTCTTT.